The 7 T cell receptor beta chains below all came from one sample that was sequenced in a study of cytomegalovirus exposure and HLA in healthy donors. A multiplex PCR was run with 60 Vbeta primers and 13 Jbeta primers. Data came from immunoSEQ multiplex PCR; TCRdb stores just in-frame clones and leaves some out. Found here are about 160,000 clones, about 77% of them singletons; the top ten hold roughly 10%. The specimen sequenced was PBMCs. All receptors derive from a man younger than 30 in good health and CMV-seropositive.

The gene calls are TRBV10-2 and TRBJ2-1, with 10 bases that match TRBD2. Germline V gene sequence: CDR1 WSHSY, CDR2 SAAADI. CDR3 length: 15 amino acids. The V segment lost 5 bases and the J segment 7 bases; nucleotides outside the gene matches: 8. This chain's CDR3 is CASSTLAGVVNEQFF. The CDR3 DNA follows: TGCGCCAGCAGTACTCTAGCGGGAGTGGTTAATGAGCAGTTCTTC.

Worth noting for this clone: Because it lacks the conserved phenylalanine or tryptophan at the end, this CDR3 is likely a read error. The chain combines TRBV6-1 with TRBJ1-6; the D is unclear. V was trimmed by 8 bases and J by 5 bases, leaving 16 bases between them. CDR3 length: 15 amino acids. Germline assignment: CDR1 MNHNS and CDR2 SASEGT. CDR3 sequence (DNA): TGTGCCAGCGCGACAAGGCACGCTAATAATTCACCCCTCCACCTT. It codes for CASATRHANNSPLHL.

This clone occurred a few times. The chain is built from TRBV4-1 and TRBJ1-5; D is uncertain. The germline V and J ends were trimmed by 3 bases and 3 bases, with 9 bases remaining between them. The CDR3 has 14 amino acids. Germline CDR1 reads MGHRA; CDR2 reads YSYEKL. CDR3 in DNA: TGCGCCAGCAGCCACTCAGGTACCAATCAGCCCCAGCATTTT. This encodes CASSHSGTNQPQHF.

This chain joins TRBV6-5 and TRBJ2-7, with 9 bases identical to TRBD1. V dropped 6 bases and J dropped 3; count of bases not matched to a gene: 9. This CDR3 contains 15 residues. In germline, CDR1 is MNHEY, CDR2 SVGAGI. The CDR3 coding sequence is TGTGCCAGCAGGATCGGACAGGGGCCCCTCTACGAGCAGTACTTC. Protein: CASRIGQGPLYEQYF.

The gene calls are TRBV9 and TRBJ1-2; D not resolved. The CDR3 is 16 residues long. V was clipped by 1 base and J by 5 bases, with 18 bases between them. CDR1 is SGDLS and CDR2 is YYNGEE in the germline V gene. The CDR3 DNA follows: TGTGCCAGCAGCGTATCACGGACTACCGAGGGATATGGCTACACCTTC. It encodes CASSVSRTTEGYGYTF.

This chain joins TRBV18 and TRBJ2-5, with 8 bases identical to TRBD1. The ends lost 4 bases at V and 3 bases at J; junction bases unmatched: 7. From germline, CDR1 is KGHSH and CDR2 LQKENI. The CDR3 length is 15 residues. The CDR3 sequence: CASSLTGDRKETQYF. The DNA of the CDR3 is TGTGCCAGCTCACTAACGGGGGACAGGAAAGAGACCCAGTACTTC. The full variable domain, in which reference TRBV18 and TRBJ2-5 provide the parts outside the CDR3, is NAGVMQNPRHLVRRRGQEARLRCSPMKGHSHVYWYRQLPEEGLKFMVYLQKENIIDESGMPKERFSAEFPKEGPSILRIQQVVRGDSAAYFCASSLTGDRKETQYFGPGTRLLVL.

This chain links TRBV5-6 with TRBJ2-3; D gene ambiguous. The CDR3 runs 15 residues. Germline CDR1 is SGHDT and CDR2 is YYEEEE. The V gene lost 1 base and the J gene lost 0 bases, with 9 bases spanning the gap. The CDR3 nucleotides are TGTGCCAGCAGCTTGTATCGCGGTAGCACAGATACGCAGTATTTT. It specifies CASSLYRGSTDTQYF.